This passage covers 29 T cell receptor beta chains from one sample sequenced in a study of T cells expressing NK-cell markers. TCRdb derives one entry per CDR3 protein from the 5' RACE reads, leaving out DNA. This sample contains about 400,000 distinct CDR3 sequences. Sequencing was performed on blood T cells: a sorted CD56 or NKG2C T cell subset, CD4+ or CD8+ T cells, or bulk PBMC T cells (not recorded which). The receptors stem from a woman between 50 and 59 years old in good health.

The chain couples TRBV6-5 to TRBJ2-1. The CDR3 covers 14 residues. The germline V gene encodes CDR1 MNHEY and CDR2 SVGAGI. The CDR3 sequence: CASSYSRLDNEQFF.

This sequence joins TRBV4-1 and TRBJ1-6; TCRdb proposes TRBD1, but this gene call is untestable without DNA. The CDR3 runs to 15 residues. The germline V gene has CDR1 MGHRA and CDR2 YSYEKL. The CDR3 is CASSPRDSPNSPLHF.

The rearrangement links TRBV24-1 to TRBJ2-2. The CDR3 has 13 amino acids. Germline loops: CDR1 KGHDR, CDR2 SFDVKD. CDR3 sequence: CATSDTGSGELFF.

V usage is TRBV14 and J usage is TRBJ2-1; TCRdb's D call of TRBD1 is untestable without DNA. The CDR3 runs 13 residues. Germline V gene data show CDR1 as SGHDN and CDR2 as FVKESK. The CDR3 sequence: CASSQYNGGEWFF.

The V call is TRBV12-5, the J call TRBJ2-7; TCRdb picks TRBD1, but there is no DNA to check that call. The CDR3 covers 16 residues. Germline values: CDR1 LGHNT, CDR2 FRNRAP. The CDR3 loop reads CASGFNPGQAVYEQYF.

The V gene is TRBV27, the J gene TRBJ1-2; the D call from TCRdb, TRBD1, cannot be confirmed without DNA. CDR3 length: 20 amino acids. Germline CDR1 is MNHEY and CDR2 is SMNVEV (reference sequence). The CDR3 reads CASSLQGGTGAYGDLYGYTF.

The chain links TRBV9 to TRBJ2-7. The V gene's germline CDR1 is SGDLS and CDR2 YYNGEE. The CDR3 is 14 amino acids. CDR3 loop: CASSVTDLPNEQYF.

The chain is built from TRBV5-1 and TRBJ1-1; absent DNA, TCRdb's TRBD1 call cannot be checked. The germline CDR1 and CDR2 sequences are SGHRS and YFSETQ. The CDR3 covers 15 residues. CDR3 residues: CASSLEQVVNTEAFF.

This CDR3 is CASSFPSGDTGELFF. This chain links TRBV5-1 with TRBJ2-2; lacking DNA, the TRBD2 call made by TCRdb goes unchecked. The CDR3 length is 15 residues. Germline CDR1 and CDR2: SGHRS and YFSETQ.

The chain joins TRBV7-3 to TRBJ2-2; TCRdb selects TRBD1, and the lack of DNA leaves this call unchecked. Germline V gene lookup returns CDR1 SGHTA and CDR2 FQGTGA. The CDR3 covers 13 residues. CDR3 amino acids: CASSMGATGELFF.

This chain uses TRBV5-1 with TRBJ2-5; checking the TCRdb D call of TRBD2 is not possible without DNA. From germline, CDR1 is SGHRS and CDR2 YFSETQ. This CDR3 has 16 residues. CDR3 in amino acids: CASSLGKTSSLETQYF.

This chain connects TRBV4-1 to TRBJ1-2; the D call of TRBD1 rests on TCRdb alone, since no DNA is present to check it. The CDR3 sequence is 13 residues long. The V gene's germline CDR1 is MGHRA and CDR2 YSYEKL. The CDR3 is CATHGQGNYGYTF.

V is TRBV2 and J is TRBJ1-5. CDR1 and CDR2 from the germline V gene are SNHLY and FYNNEI. The CDR3 runs 15 residues. The CDR3 spells CASGPPGQPNQPQHF. Filled out from reference TRBV2 and TRBJ1-5, the complete variable domain reads EPEVTQTPSHQVTQMGQEVILRCVPISNHLYFYWYRQILGQKVEFLVSFYNNEISEKSEIFDDQFSVERPDGSNFTLKIRSTKLEDSAMYFCASGPPGQPNQPQHFGDGTRLSIL.

The V and J genes are TRBV29-1 and TRBJ2-1; the TCRdb call, TRBD2, lacks DNA for checking. Germline V gene data show CDR1 as SQVTM and CDR2 as ANQGSEA. The CDR3 spans 16 residues. CDR3 residues: CSFTHPLALRYNEQFF.

J is TRBJ2-1 and V is TRBV5-1; the TCRdb D gene call, TRBD2, has no DNA to confirm it. Germline CDR1 is SGHRS and CDR2 is YFSETQ. The CDR3 sequence is 16 residues long. CDR3 amino acids: CASSVVGTASYNEQFF.

The V and J genes are TRBV28 and TRBJ1-4; there is no DNA to check the TCRdb D call of TRBD1. The CDR3 is 19 amino acids. Germline CDR1 and CDR2: MDHEN and SYDVKM. The CDR3 here is CASSLTAPGLAATNEKLFF.

The rearrangement links TRBV29-1 to TRBJ1-2; TCRdb gives TRBD1 as the D gene, but with no DNA this cannot be confirmed. Germline CDR1 and CDR2: SQVTM and ANQGSEA. The length of the CDR3 is 17 residues. CDR3 amino acids: CSVEDSAGDRVYYGYTF.

V and J are TRBV6-5 and TRBJ1-4. The germline V gene has CDR1 MNHEY and CDR2 SVGAGI. This CDR3 region has 15 residues. The CDR3 here is CASSYSLVFSEKLFF.

V usage is TRBV12-3 or TRBV12-4 and J usage is TRBJ1-4; lacking DNA, the TRBD1 call made by TCRdb goes unchecked. The CDR3 loop spans 13 amino acids. The CDR3 loop reads CASKDRVGEKLFF.

The chain uses TRBV27 and TRBJ2-1; the TCRdb call, TRBD2, lacks DNA for checking. The CDR3 has 14 amino acids. Germline V lookup: CDR1 MNHEY, CDR2 SMNVEV (reference sequence). The CDR3 sequence: CASSSRLEFNEQFF.

CDR3 sequence: CASRSGRVDIQYF. The rearrangement links TRBV12-3 or TRBV12-4 to TRBJ2-4; the D call from TCRdb, TRBD2, cannot be confirmed without DNA. The CDR3 spans 13 residues.

V and J are TRBV29-1 and TRBJ2-2; TCRdb proposes TRBD1, but this gene call is untestable without DNA. CDR3 length equals 14 residues. The germline V gene encodes CDR1 SQVTM and CDR2 ANQGSEA. The CDR3 region is CSVSGGQGAGELFF.

V and J are TRBV12-3 or TRBV12-4 and TRBJ2-7. The length of the CDR3 is 15 residues. CDR3 loop: CASSLSLAAIYEQYF.

V and J are TRBV27 and TRBJ2-2. Germline V gene data show CDR1 as MNHEY and CDR2 as SMNVEV (reference sequence). The CDR3 is 16 amino acids. CDR3: CASTFQRLGYTGELFF.

V is TRBV4-1 and J is TRBJ2-5; without DNA, the TCRdb call of TRBD2 cannot be checked. The germline V gene encodes CDR1 MGHRA and CDR2 YSYEKL. This CDR3 spans 13 amino acids. Here the CDR3 reads CASSQGPGLETDF.

The genes are TRBV7-9 and TRBJ2-3; the D call from TCRdb, TRBD1, cannot be confirmed without DNA. The CDR3 is 16 amino acids. Germline CDR1 is SEHNR and CDR2 is FQNEAQ (reference sequence). This CDR3 is CASSPIGGLSTDTQYF. Combining the CDR3 with reference TRBV7-9 and TRBJ2-3 gives the whole variable domain DTGVSQNPRHKITKRGQNVTFRCDPISEHNRLYWYRQTLGQGPEFLTYFQNEAQLEKSRLLSDRFSAERPKGSFSTLEIQRTEQGDSAMYLCASSPIGGLSTDTQYFGPGTRLTVL.

The CDR3 protein is CASSLVAAGGGGKTQYF. The V gene is TRBV7-9, the J gene TRBJ2-5; absent DNA, TCRdb's TRBD1 call cannot be checked. The CDR3 consists of 17 residues. Per germline, CDR1 SEHNR and CDR2 FQNEAQ (reference sequence).

The chain links TRBV4-2 to TRBJ1-1; the TCRdb call, TRBD1, lacks DNA for checking. Per germline, CDR1 LGHNA and CDR2 YNFKEQ. This CDR3 region has 16 residues. The CDR3 region is CASSQPQGGGRSEAFF.

The CDR3 region is CASRGLASTGELFF. J is TRBJ2-2 and V is TRBV4-1; TCRdb names TRBD2, which stays unverified in the absence of DNA. The CDR3 has 14 residues. Germline V gives CDR1 MGHRA, CDR2 YSYEKL.